This T cell receptor beta chain came from a study of Ad26.COV2.S vaccination and SARS-CoV-2 variants. As for the study in general: This donor came from the COV1001 trial of Ad26.COV2.S.

The treatment: around 19 received Ad26.COV2.S at low or high dose, single or two shots; several received placebo; per-sample allocation not given. Samples were taken on day 63 after the first vaccine or placebo injection. Profiling relied on immunoSEQ multiplex PCR, and the TCRdb table lists in-frame clones only, not all of them. Here the sample spans roughly 330,000 clones, roughly 88% being singletons. The sequences come from peripheral blood, collected in a trial of Ad26.COV2.S vaccine versus placebo. The source of this sequence is a person between 18 and 65 years old who received the Ad26.COV2.S COVID-19 vaccine or a placebo.

CDR3 loop: CASSVALGSGANVLTF. CDR3 DNA: TGTGCCAGCAGCGTAGCCTTGGGCTCTGGGGCCAACGTCCTGACTTTC. This sequence joins TRBV9 and TRBJ2-6; D unclear. Trimming removed 0 bases at V and 0 bases at J, with 7 bases between. The CDR3 loop spans 16 amino acids. Germline-derived CDR1 and CDR2 are SGDLS and YYNGEE.